This T cell receptor beta chain was recorded in a study of T-cell reconstitution after alpha-beta-depleted transplantation in children. Regarding the study as a whole: Among T cells one year after transplant, newly produced cells accounted for most counts and diversity.

Researchers prepared the TCRbeta library using unique molecular identifiers, the study reports. TCRdb recomputed calls from the PCR reads with MiXCR, one row per CDR3 protein. The table records 300,000 to 400,000 distinct CDR3 sequences, roughly 16% of them present only once. CDR1 is SGHTA and CDR2 is FQGNSA in the germline V gene. The CDR3 contains 15 residues. Trimming left V 5 bases short and J 3 bases short, with 14 bases between. Note on this clonotype: Its target is unknown.

The sample consisted of PBMCs, mostly from graft donor cells, taken 360 days after TCRalphabeta/CD19-depleted stem cell transplant. The chain links TRBV7-2 to TRBJ1-5; a possible D gene is TRBD1 (5 bases). This TCR came from a male patient between 2 and 10 years old who had a stem cell transplant for acute lymphoblastic leukemia, so the T cells may come from the graft donor. The CDR3 sequence: CASSTRDGDNQPQHF. The CDR3 DNA follows: TGTGCCAGCAGCACACGGGACGGCGACAATCAGCCCCAGCATTTT.